These 22 T cell receptor beta chains were sequenced from one sample in a study of T cell responses to AZD1222 COVID-19 vaccine. The method was immunoSEQ multiplex PCR; TCRdb's version includes in-frame clones alone and lacks a portion of them. The table shows roughly 130,000 clones, with roughly nine tenths occurring only once. The sequencing used peripheral blood, collected on day 0 of AZD1222 vaccination. Every receptor here comes from an adult in good health.

V gene TRBV19 combines with J gene TRBJ1-2, with a tentative D call TRBD1 (5 bases). This CDR3 is 13 amino acids long. Germline loops: CDR1 LNHDA, CDR2 SQIVND (reference sequence). The V and J ends lost 3 bases and 8 bases respectively, with 13 bases between them. The DNA of the CDR3 is TGTGCCAGTAGTATCAGGGCGGTTGAAGGCTACACCTTC. Its translation is CASSIRAVEGYTF.

This chain links TRBV7-8 with TRBJ2-1; TRBD2 aligns across 9 bases. CDR3 length equals 16 residues. V shed 5 bases and J 5 bases; nucleotides not matched to a gene: 10. The germline gives CDR1 SGHVS, CDR2 FQNEAQ. The CDR3 nucleotides are TGTGCCAGCAGCCCGGGTCCTAGCGGGAATAACAATGAGCAGTTCTTC. Translation gives CASSPGPSGNNNEQFF.

V gene TRBV18 combines with J gene TRBJ2-2; weak D call: TRBD2 (6 bases). This CDR3 is built from 15 residues. Trimming shortened V by 4 bases and J by 2 bases, and 11 bases separated the two germline ends. The germline V gene encodes CDR1 KGHSH and CDR2 LQKENI. Here the CDR3 DNA reads TGTGCCAGCTCACAGCCGGGACTTAACACCGGGGAGCTGTTTTTT. It specifies CASSQPGLNTGELFF.

This rearrangement joins TRBV18 to TRBJ1-2; D is unresolved. Per germline, CDR1 KGHSH and CDR2 LQKENI. Trimming left V 4 bases short and J 8 bases short, with 11 bases between. This CDR3 has 12 residues. Here the CDR3 reads CASSLTARGYTF. CDR3 nucleotide sequence: TGTGCCAGCTCACTGACGGCGCGGGGCTACACCTTC.

The CDR3 bases are TGTGCCAGCAGTTACTCGATCTGGGGCGAAGCTTTCTTT. Protein product: CASSYSIWGEAFF. This chain links TRBV6-5 with TRBJ1-1; TRBD1 is a possible D gene (5 bases). The CDR3 runs 13 residues. V lost 0 bases and J lost 8, with 10 bases in between. Germline CDR1 and CDR2: MNHEY and SVGAGI.

In its sample, this clone was seen a few times. This rearrangement joins TRBV3-1 (or the pseudogene TRBV3-2) to TRBJ2-1; 14 positions match TRBD2. Unmatched junction bases numbered 1, after V lost 3 bases and J lost 6 bases. Germline V gene data show CDR1 as LGHDT and CDR2 as YNNKEL (reference sequence). The CDR3 length is 15 residues. The CDR3 region has the DNA TGTGCCAGCAGCCAGGGACTAGCGGGAGTCAATGAGCAGTTCTTC. Translation gives CASSQGLAGVNEQFF.

The chain employs TRBV2 and TRBJ2-7; no clear D gene. This CDR3 region has 12 residues. Trimming removed 3 bases from V and 3 bases from J, with 6 bases in between. Germline assignment: CDR1 SNHLY and CDR2 FYNNEI. In DNA, the CDR3 is TGTGCCAGCAGTGAGGATCTCTACGAGCAGTACTTC. It encodes CASSEDLYEQYF.

The chain couples TRBV5-1 to TRBJ1-6; no reliable D call. V lost 3 bases to trimming and J lost 14 bases, with 18 bases between them. CDR1 SGHRS and CDR2 YFSETQ come from the germline V gene. This CDR3 spans 14 amino acids. CDR3 sequence (DNA): TGCGCCAGCAGCTCGTCCGGACCTTCCCCTGCCCTCCACTTT. Amino acid sequence: CASSSSGPSPALHF.

V gene TRBV5-1 combines with J gene TRBJ1-2; D is perhaps TRBD1 (6 bases). Germline values: CDR1 SGHRS, CDR2 YFSETQ. The CDR3 runs to 13 residues. Trimming took off 0 bases at V and 8 bases at J, with 11 bases between the two ends. Written as DNA, the CDR3 is TGCGCCAGCAGCTTGGATCGGCAGGGGGGCTACACCTTC. Residues: CASSLDRQGGYTF.

The rearrangement links TRBV19 to TRBJ1-2; a possible D gene is TRBD1 (5 bases). V lost 8 bases to trimming and J lost 8 bases, with 15 bases between them. CDR1 and CDR2 (germline): LNHDA, SQIVND (reference sequence). The length of the CDR3 is 12 residues. DNA for the CDR3: TGTGCCAGTTCCCGGCGGAGGGACGGCTACACCTTC. This translates into CASSRRRDGYTF.

The J gene is TRBJ1-3, the V gene TRBV14; no definite D call. The V gene lost 6 bases and the J gene lost 0 bases, with 12 bases spanning the gap. The CDR3 extends over 15 amino acids. Germline V gives CDR1 SGHDN, CDR2 FVKESK. The chain's CDR3 is CASSRGQFSGNTIYF. The DNA for the CDR3 is TGTGCCAGCAGTCGGGGTCAATTCTCTGGAAACACCATATATTTT.

This sequence joins TRBV5-1 and TRBJ1-1; D uncertain. V was pared by 0 bases and J by 0 bases, with 6 bases between. The CDR3 runs to 14 residues. Per the germline V gene, CDR1 is SGHRS and CDR2 is YFSETQ. The CDR3, as DNA: TGCGCCAGCAGCTTGGGGCAGATGAACACTGAAGCTTTCTTT. Translated, it gives CASSLGQMNTEAFF.

The gene calls are TRBV5-4 and TRBJ1-3; D is unresolved. The ends were cut back, 2 bases at V and 4 bases at J, with 19 bases in the middle. CDR1 is SGHNT, CDR2 YYREEE, per germline (reference sequence). The CDR3 is 17 residues long. DNA of the CDR3: TGTGCCAGCAGCTTAGGACTCGCGGGTTTGTCAGGAAACACCATATATTTT. This codes for CASSLGLAGLSGNTIYF.

The chain joins TRBV18 to TRBJ2-7, with D perhaps matching TRBD2 (7 bases). CDR3 size: 15 residues. V lost 3 bases to trimming and J lost 5 bases, with 17 bases between them. Per the germline V gene, CDR1 is KGHSH and CDR2 is LQKENI. DNA of the CDR3: TGTGCCAGCTCACCCATGGGGGGGGCTAGGAACGAGCAGTACGTC. Translation: CASSPMGGARNEQYV.

This clone was recorded once. The V gene is TRBV27, the J gene TRBJ1-1; D not resolved. V was clipped by 3 bases and J by 1 base, with 6 bases between them. Germline V CDR1 and CDR2: MNHEY, SMNVEV (reference sequence). The CDR3 is 13 residues long. The CDR3 coding sequence is TGTGCCAGCAGTTTGGAGTGGAACACTGAAGCTTTCTTT. Residues: CASSLEWNTEAFF.

This chain joins TRBV29-1 and TRBJ1-4, with a weak D call TRBD1 (6 bases). Looked up from germline, CDR1 is SQVTM and CDR2 is ANQGSEA. V lost 7 bases, J lost 5 bases, and 14 bases lay in between. The CDR3 has 13 residues. The CDR3 here is CSALQGSNEKLFF. In nucleotides, the CDR3 is TGCAGCGCGTTACAGGGCTCAAATGAAAAACTGTTTTTT.

J is TRBJ2-2 and V is TRBV18; 8 positions agree with TRBD2. Trimming cost V 6 bases and J 3 bases; bases outside gene matches: 12. The CDR3 loop spans 17 amino acids. Germline assignment: CDR1 KGHSH and CDR2 LQKENI. The CDR3 DNA is TGTGCCAGCTCCCTCGTTACGGGAGGGGCGGACACCGGGGAGCTGTTTTTT. Translated: CASSLVTGGADTGELFF.

The DNA of the CDR3 is TGTGCCAGCAGTTTGTGGGGGTCGGGCAATCAGCCCCAGCATTTT. This translates into CASSLWGSGNQPQHF. V usage is TRBV28 and J usage is TRBJ1-5, with a possible D match to TRBD1 (5 bases). CDR1 and CDR2 from the germline V gene are MDHEN and SYDVKM. V shed 3 bases and J shed 2 bases, with 11 bases lying between them. The CDR3 runs 15 residues. Drawing the rest from reference TRBV28 and TRBJ1-5, the complete variable domain is DVKVTQSSRYLVKRTGEKVFLECVQDMDHENMFWYRQDPGLGLRLIYFSYDVKMKEKGDIPEGYSVSREKKERFSLILESASTNQTSMYLCASSLWGSGNQPQHFGDGTRLSIL.

The V call is TRBV6-5, the J call TRBJ2-3; a weak D match, TRBD2 (6 bases). Germline CDR1 and CDR2: MNHEY and SVGAGI. Trimming cost V 3 bases and J 5 bases, with 12 bases left between them. The CDR3 has 14 amino acids. The CDR3 DNA sequence: TGTGCCAGCAGTTATGAGGGACTGGGAGATACGCAGTATTTT. It codes for CASSYEGLGDTQYF.

V and J are TRBV5-1 and TRBJ2-7; D gene unclear. CDR1 is SGHRS and CDR2 is YFSETQ in the germline V gene. The germline V and J ends were trimmed by 0 bases and 6 bases, with 16 bases remaining between them. This CDR3 contains 15 residues. CDR3 residues: CASSLVATLSREQYF. CDR3 DNA: TGCGCCAGCAGCTTGGTGGCGACCCTCTCTCGCGAGCAGTACTTC. Full variable domain (missing parts from reference TRBV5-1 and TRBJ2-7): KAGVTQTPRYLIKTRGQQVTLSCSPISGHRSVSWYQQTPGQGLQFLFEYFSETQRNKGNFPGRFSGRQFSNSRSEMNVSTLELGDSALYLCASSLVATLSREQYFGPGTRLTVT.

Concerning this clone: The same CDR3 is also encoded by other DNA sequences in this sample. J is TRBJ2-2 and V is TRBV7-8; 7 bases agree with TRBD2. V lost 3 bases to trimming and J lost 3 bases; unmatched junction nucleotides: 4. CDR3 length: 15 residues. CDR1 SGHVS and CDR2 FQNEAQ come from the germline V gene. Written as DNA, the CDR3 is TGTGCCAGCAGCTTTTCGGGGGGAGACACCGGGGAGCTGTTTTTT. Its protein product is CASSFSGGDTGELFF. Complete variable domain (other parts from reference TRBV7-8 and TRBJ2-2): GAGVSQSPRYKVAKRGQDVALRCDPISGHVSLFWYQQALGQGPEFLTYFQNEAQLDKSGLPSDRFFAERPEGSVSTLKIQRTQQEDSAVYLCASSFSGGDTGELFFGEGSRLTVL.

The chain has TRBV7-8 and TRBJ1-2; D not resolved. Per germline, CDR1 SGHVS and CDR2 FQNEAQ. Trimming stripped 2 bases from V and 7 bases from J, with 11 bases between. The CDR3 runs to 13 residues. The CDR3 DNA is TGTGCCAGCAGCTTATTAGGCCCCGCTGGCTACACCTTC. Its protein product is CASSLLGPAGYTF.